A selection of T cell receptor beta chains follows, all from one sample in a study of T cells in Graves' hyperthyroidism and ophthalmopathy. One entry per CDR3 protein results from TCRdb running MiXCR on the multiplex PCR reads. Among around 290,000 distinct CDR3 sequences listed, approximately 15% were seen once. Sequences were obtained from blood. These receptors were taken from a woman in her thirties or forties with Graves' hyperthyroidism. CDR3s include the opening cysteine and the closing phenylalanine or tryptophan.

cdr3_aa	cdr3_length	v_call
CASSEAGTSYEQYF	14	TRBV6-1
CSVGRLAGGGEQFF	14	TRBV29-1
CASSLTGTDGYTF	13	TRBV27
CASSPGLATDTQYF	14	TRBV27
CASMASGTGNTGELFF	16	TRBV19
CASSKRRGDTEAFF	14	TRBV6-1
CASSPGPKNEKLFF	14	TRBV27
CASSEGGTSVSKQYF	15	TRBV6-1
CASSFGPNTEAFF	13	TRBV27
CASEEGGAKNIQYF	14	TRBV28
CASSSGDTDTQYF	13	TRBV6-6
CASGVGASGRATKFF	15	TRBV12-5
CSARGTGGRSPLHF	14	TRBV20-1
CASSTASYNEQFF	13	TRBV19
CSADIPGLAGEQYF	14	TRBV20-1
CASRQSSGTYNEQFF	15	TRBV5-1
CASRRQGGNEKLFF	14	TRBV19
CASSTFRDNYEQYF	14	TRBV11-2
CASKSWKESTDTQYF	15	TRBV11-1
CAISESVGRVNNYGYTF	17	TRBV10-3
CSPKGVAGYTDTQYF	15	TRBV29-1
CASSSGGGEQFF	12	TRBV7-9
CASSQASGRSGELFF	15	TRBV7-9
CASSPLTANEKLFF	14	TRBV5-1
CASSQEAANTEAFF	14	TRBV3-1
CASSPGTVGNTIYF	14	TRBV12-3/TRBV12-4
CASSLSGTSRLRSYEQYF	18	TRBV12-3/TRBV12-4
CASSPHRAPEAFF	13	TRBV3-1
CASSLTQGSYNEQFF	15	TRBV5-6
CASSSRTVYEQYF	13	TRBV7-8
CASSLGGFQETQYF	14	TRBV7-2
CASSRPLSYEQYF	13	TRBV28
CASSGDEQYF	10	TRBV7-9
CASSPTTLPGDGYTF	15	TRBV27
CSVAVGGGYEQYF	13	TRBV29-1
CASAQDSYTEAFF	13	TRBV12-5
CASSPETSGRNEQFF	15	TRBV18
CASSSGLARGTDTQYF	16	TRBV9
CASSLVRGPPETQYF	15	TRBV13
CAISGLTSGSFSDTQYF	17	TRBV10-3
CATSDYWSTTDTQYF	15	TRBV24-1
CSNRGAQGDRQYF	13	TRBV20-1